This TCR beta chain came from a study of blood T cell repertoires in COVID-19. Overall study: Sources were T cells, B-cell-depleted T cells, or PBMCs; the material itself was cDNA or gDNA.

Germline CDR1 reads LGHDT; CDR2 reads YNNKEL (reference sequence). There are 16 residues in the CDR3. With 1 base clipped from V and 0 bases from J, the junction kept 3 bases outside the gene matches. Using immunoSEQ multiplex PCR, the repertoire was profiled, and TCRdb retains in-frame clones only, with some absent. The sample has approximately 50,000 clones; around nine tenths are singletons. This sequence joins TRBV3-1 (or the pseudogene TRBV3-2) and TRBJ1-3, with TRBD1 identical over 7 bases. The sequence came from a man aged 50-60 years with active COVID-19. Sequenced material: peripheral blood. The CDR3 here is CASSQGSGGSGNTIYF. DNA of the CDR3: TGTGCCAGCAGCCAAGGATCAGGGGGCTCTGGAAACACCATATATTTT.